These T cell receptor beta chains were read from a single sample in a study of cytomegalovirus exposure and HLA in healthy donors. Generated by immunoSEQ multiplex PCR, the TCRdb table keeps only in-frame clones and is missing some. The table lists a few hundred thousand clones, 85% to 90% of them singletons. What was sequenced was PBMCs. The receptors were sampled from a woman between 18 and 29 years old in good health and CMV-seronegative. CDR3s include the opening cysteine and the closing phenylalanine or tryptophan. D genes are given only for firm matches. Size values are once, few and many counts, or a class for expanded clones, and some rows have none.

v_gene,abundance,j_gene,d_gene,CDR3nt,CDR3aa
TRBV10-1,few,TRBJ1-2,-,TGCGCCAGCAGTGATTCCGGGAACTATGGCTACACCTTC,CASSDSGNYGYTF
TRBV6-6,-,TRBJ1-1,-,TGTGCCAGCACCATAGGGGGGGAAACTGAAGCTTTCTTT,CASTIGGETEAFF
TRBV28,-,TRBJ1-4,-,TGTGCCAGCAGTTCACAGGGTCGGGTTGAAAAACTGTTTTTT,CASSSQGRVEKLFF
TRBV4-1,-,TRBJ1-1,-,TGCGCCAGCAGCCATCCGGGGATGCGGAACACTGAAGCTTTCTTT,CASSHPGMRNTEAFF
TRBV27,-,TRBJ2-7,-,TGTGCCAGCAGTACGCGGGACGAGCAGTACTTC,CASSTRDEQYF
TRBV19,-,TRBJ2-3,TRBD2,TGTGCCAGTAGCAAATCCAAGCGGGGATTCACAGATACGCAGTATTTT,CASSKSKRGFTDTQYF
TRBV27,-,TRBJ1-2,-,TGTGCCAGCAGTTTAGGGGCGTCGGGTCTCTATGGCTACACCTTC,CASSLGASGLYGYTF
TRBV30,-,TRBJ1-5,-,TGTGCCTGGAGTCTCGGGGGTCAGCCCCAGCATTTT,CAWSLGGQPQHF
TRBV19,-,TRBJ2-1,TRBD2,TGTGCCAGTAGTACGCCTAGCGGGGGAAGATACAATGAGCAGTTCTTC,CASSTPSGGRYNEQFF
TRBV18,few,TRBJ2-5,-,TGTGCCAGCTCACCAGTTGAGGGGGGGCAAGAGACCCAGTACTTC,CASSPVEGGQETQYF
TRBV7-6,-,TRBJ2-1,-,TGTGCCAGCAGCTTAGGTCAGGGGACCTACAATGAGCAGTTCTTC,CASSLGQGTYNEQFF
TRBV7-9,once,TRBJ1-1,-,TGTGCCAGCAGCTTAGAGCGGGTGAACACTGAAGCTTTCTTT,CASSLERVNTEAFF
TRBV4-1,-,TRBJ2-4,TRBD2,TGCGCCAGCAGCCAAGGAGCGGGGCCAACTCTTCTAGCCAAAAACATTCAGTACTTC,CASSQGAGPTLLAKNIQYF
TRBV6-1,-,TRBJ2-4,TRBD2,TGTGCCAGCAGTGAAGAGGCGGGGGGCCTAAAAATAGCCAAAAACATTCAGTACTTC,CASSEEAGGLKIAKNIQYF
TRBV5-1,-,TRBJ1-2,-,TGCGCCAGCAGCTTGGGGGGAGGGGAAACTAACTATGGCTACACCTTC,CASSLGGGETNYGYTF
TRBV7-2,-,TRBJ1-2,-,TGTGCCAGCAGCTTAGGGGGCGTTGACAAGGGAGGCTACACCTTC,CASSLGGVDKGGYTF
TRBV11-2,-,TRBJ2-5,-,TGTGCCAGCAGCTTAGAGCGATTTCAAGAGACCCAGTACTTC,CASSLERFQETQYF
TRBV4-1,-,TRBJ1-5,-,TGCGCCAGCAGCCGGGGAGGGAATCAGCCCCAGCATTTT,CASSRGGNQPQHF
TRBV19,-,TRBJ2-1,-,TGTGCCAGTAGTATACTGTTGGGGCCCGAGCAGTTCTTC,CASSILLGPEQFF
TRBV28,once,TRBJ1-4,TRBD1,TGTGCCAGCAGCCAGAGACAGGGGGTTTGGGAAAAACTGTTTTTT,CASSQRQGVWEKLFF
TRBV28,-,TRBJ2-1,TRBD2,TGTGCCAGCAGTCGTAGCGGGGGGCCCTACAATGAGCAGTTCTTC,CASSRSGGPYNEQFF
TRBV6-1,-,TRBJ2-3,-,TGTGCCAGCAACCTCGAGGCGGAGGCAGATACGCAGTATTTT,CASNLEAEADTQYF
TRBV11-2,-,TRBJ1-6,TRBD1,TGTGCCAGCAGCGCATCAGGGGGCTCCTATAATTCACCCCTCCACTTT,CASSASGGSYNSPLHF
TRBV27,few,TRBJ1-3,-,TGTGCCAGCAGTAAACAGTCATCGGCTGGAAACACCATATATTTT,CASSKQSSAGNTIYF
TRBV28,-,TRBJ2-7,-,TGTGCCAGCAGTTTCGAAATACTTAGCTCCTACGAGCAGTACTTC,CASSFEILSSYEQYF
TRBV7-8,-,TRBJ2-2,TRBD1,TGTGCCAGCAGCCTGACAGGGGGAAGAACCGGGGAGCTGTTTTTT,CASSLTGGRTGELFF
TRBV30,few,TRBJ1-2,-,TGTGCCTGGAGTGTATGGTCAGACTATGGCTACACCTTC,CAWSVWSDYGYTF
TRBV29-1,-,TRBJ2-1,-,TGCAGCGTTGGTTTCTCTCAGGGTGTTCCACACAATGAGCAGTTCTTC,CSVGFSQGVPHNEQFF
TRBV7-2,-,TRBJ1-5,-,TGTGCCAGCAGCTTAGTCTCGCAGGGTGGTGGCAATCAGCCCCAGCATTTT,CASSLVSQGGGNQPQHF
TRBV14,-,TRBJ2-3,-,TGTGCCAGCAGCCATCGCCTCAGTGATTCTAGCACAGATACGCAGTATTTT,CASSHRLSDSSTDTQYF
TRBV4-3,-,TRBJ2-6,TRBD1,TGCGCCAGCAGCCAAGGGGGGACAGGGGGCGTTGGGGCCAACGTCCTGACTTTC,CASSQGGTGGVGANVLTF
TRBV15,-,TRBJ1-1,-,TGTGCCACCAGCAGCCTACGGGGGATTGAAGCTTTCTTT,CATSSLRGIEAFF
TRBV10-2,-,TRBJ1-5,-,TGCGCCAGCGGTGGCAGTTATCAGCCCCAGCATTTT,CASGGSYQPQHF
TRBV19,-,TRBJ1-4,TRBD1,TGTGCCAGTAGTCGGACAGGGTTCACTAATGAAAAACTGTTTTTT,CASSRTGFTNEKLFF
TRBV7-2,-,TRBJ2-1,TRBD1,TGTGCCAGCAGCCCGGACAGGGGGCGGTGGGGTGAGCAGTTCTTC,CASSPDRGRWGEQFF
TRBV2,-,TRBJ2-2,TRBD2,TGTGCCAGCGACCCGGGACTAGCCCGCACCGGGGAGCTGTTTTTT,CASDPGLARTGELFF
TRBV4-1,-,TRBJ1-1,-,TGCGCCAGCAGCTGGATCAGAGGGAGCACTGAAGCTTTCTTT,CASSWIRGSTEAFF
TRBV5-5,once,TRBJ2-7,-,TGTGCCAGCAGCTTGGCTCCGCGGCTCGAAACCTACGAGCAGTACTTC,CASSLAPRLETYEQYF
TRBV7-2,-,TRBJ2-1,-,TGTGCCAGCAGCTTATGGGGCAGCGAGCAGTTCTTC,CASSLWGSEQFF